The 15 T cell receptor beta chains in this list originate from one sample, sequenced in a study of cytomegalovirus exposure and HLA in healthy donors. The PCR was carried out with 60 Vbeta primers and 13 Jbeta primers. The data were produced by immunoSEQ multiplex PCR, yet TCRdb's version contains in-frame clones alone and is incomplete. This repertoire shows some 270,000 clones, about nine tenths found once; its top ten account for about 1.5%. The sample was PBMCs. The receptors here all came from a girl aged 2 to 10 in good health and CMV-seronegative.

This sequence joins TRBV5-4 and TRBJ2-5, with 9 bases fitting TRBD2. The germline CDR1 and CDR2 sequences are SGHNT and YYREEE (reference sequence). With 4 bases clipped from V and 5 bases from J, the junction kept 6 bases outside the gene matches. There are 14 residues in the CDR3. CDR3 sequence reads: CASSNGTSSETQYF. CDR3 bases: TGTGCCAGCAGCAACGGGACTAGCAGTGAGACCCAGTACTTC.

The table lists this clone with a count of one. The CDR3 reads CASRLGRGGEKLFF. The CDR3 DNA reads as TGTGCCAGCAGACTCGGACGGGGGGGTGAAAAACTGTTTTTT. The chain employs TRBV6-5 and TRBJ1-4, with D possibly TRBD1 on 5 matching bases. With 6 bases removed from V and 7 bases from J, the gap between germline ends came to 15 bases. The CDR3 totals 14 residues. Germline loops: CDR1 MNHEY, CDR2 SVGAGI.

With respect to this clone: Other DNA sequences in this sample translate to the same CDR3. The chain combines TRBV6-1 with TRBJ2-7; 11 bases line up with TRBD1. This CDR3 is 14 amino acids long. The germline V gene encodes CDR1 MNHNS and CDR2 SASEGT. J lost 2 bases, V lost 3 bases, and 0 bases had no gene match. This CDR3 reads CASSEGQGAYEQYF. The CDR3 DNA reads TGTGCCAGCAGTGAGGGACAGGGGGCCTACGAGCAGTACTTC.

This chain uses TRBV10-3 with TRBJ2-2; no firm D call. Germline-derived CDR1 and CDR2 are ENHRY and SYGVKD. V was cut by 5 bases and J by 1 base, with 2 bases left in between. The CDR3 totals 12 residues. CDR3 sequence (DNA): TGTGCCATCAGTCAGAACACCGGGGAGCTGTTTTTT. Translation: CAISQNTGELFF.

CDR3 sequence reads: CASSPDRGRETQYF. The CDR3 coding sequence is TGTGCCAGCAGCCCGGACAGGGGGCGAGAGACCCAGTACTTC. The genes are TRBV7-9 and TRBJ2-5, with 11 bases identical to TRBD1. V trimming: 5 bases; J trimming: 4 bases; junction bases outside the gene matches: 3. This CDR3 is 14 amino acids long. Germline CDR1 reads SEHNR; CDR2 reads FQNEAQ (reference sequence). Variable domain in full (rest from reference TRBV7-9 and TRBJ2-5): DTGVSQNPRHKITKRGQNVTFRCDPISEHNRLYWYRQTLGQGPEFLTYFQNEAQLEKSRLLSDRFSAERPKGSFSTLEIQRTEQGDSAMYLCASSPDRGRETQYFGPGTRLLVL.

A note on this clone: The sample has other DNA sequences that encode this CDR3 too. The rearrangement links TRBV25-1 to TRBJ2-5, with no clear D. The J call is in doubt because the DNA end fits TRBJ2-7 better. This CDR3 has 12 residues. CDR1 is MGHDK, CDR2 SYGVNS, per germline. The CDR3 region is CASSGVSYEQYF. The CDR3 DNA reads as TGTGCCAGCAGTGGTGTCTCCTACGAGCAGTACTTC.

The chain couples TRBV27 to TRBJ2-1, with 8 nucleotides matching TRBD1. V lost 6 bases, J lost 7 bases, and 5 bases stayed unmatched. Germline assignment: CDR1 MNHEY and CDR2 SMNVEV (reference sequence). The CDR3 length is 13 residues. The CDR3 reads CASRTGAGNEQFF. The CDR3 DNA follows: TGTGCCAGCAGGACAGGGGCGGGTAATGAGCAGTTCTTC.

The CDR3 nucleotides are TGCAGCGCCAGGGGTTTCTCCTACGAGCAGTACTTC. This codes for CSARGFSYEQYF. V is TRBV29-1 and J is TRBJ2-7; tentative D call: TRBD1 (6 bases). The CDR3 is 12 amino acids. CDR1 and CDR2 (germline): SQVTM, ANQGSEA. Trimming left V 7 bases short and J 0 bases short, with 10 bases between.

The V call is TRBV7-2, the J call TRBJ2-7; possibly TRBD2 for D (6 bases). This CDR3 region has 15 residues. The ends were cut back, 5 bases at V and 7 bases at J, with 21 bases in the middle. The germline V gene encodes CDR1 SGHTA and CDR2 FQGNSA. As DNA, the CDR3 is TGTGCCAGCAGCCGCAGGTCTAGCGAGCGATCTGAGCAGTACTTC. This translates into CASSRRSSERSEQYF. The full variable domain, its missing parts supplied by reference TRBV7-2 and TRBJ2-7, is GAGVSQSPSNKVTEKGKDVELRCDPISGHTALYWYRQSLGQGLEFLIYFQGNSAPDKSGLPSDRFSAERTGGSVSTLTIQRTQQEDSAVYLCASSRRSSERSEQYFGPGTRLTVT.

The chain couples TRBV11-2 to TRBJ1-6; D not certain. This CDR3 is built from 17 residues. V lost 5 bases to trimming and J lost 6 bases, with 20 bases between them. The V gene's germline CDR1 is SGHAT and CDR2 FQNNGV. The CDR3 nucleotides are TGTGCCAGCAGCGCCCCGGGGAGGCATAAAATTAATTCACCCCTCCACTTT. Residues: CASSAPGRHKINSPLHF.

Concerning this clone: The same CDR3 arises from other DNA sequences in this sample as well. The CDR3 sequence: CASSKTGPGGYTF. CDR3 bases: TGTGCCAGCAGTAAGACAGGGCCGGGAGGCTACACCTTC. The V call is TRBV27, the J call TRBJ1-2; 7 bases agree with TRBD1. The V and J ends lost 5 bases and 8 bases, in that order; junction bases with no gene match: 8. This CDR3 has 13 residues. CDR1 is MNHEY, CDR2 SMNVEV, per germline (reference sequence).

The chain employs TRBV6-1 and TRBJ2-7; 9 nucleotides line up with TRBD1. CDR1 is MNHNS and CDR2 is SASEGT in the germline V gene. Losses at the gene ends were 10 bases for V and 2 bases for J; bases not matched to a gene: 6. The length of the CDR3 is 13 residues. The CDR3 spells CATPGQGPYEQYF. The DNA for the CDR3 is TGTGCCACCCCGGGACAGGGTCCCTACGAGCAGTACTTC.

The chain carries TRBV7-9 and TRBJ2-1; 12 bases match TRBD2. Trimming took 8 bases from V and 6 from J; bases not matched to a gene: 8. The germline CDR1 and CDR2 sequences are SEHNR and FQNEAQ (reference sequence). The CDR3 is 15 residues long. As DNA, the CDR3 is TGTGCCAGCTCGGCTAGCGGGAGGGAACCCAATGAGCAGTTCTTC. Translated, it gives CASSASGREPNEQFF.

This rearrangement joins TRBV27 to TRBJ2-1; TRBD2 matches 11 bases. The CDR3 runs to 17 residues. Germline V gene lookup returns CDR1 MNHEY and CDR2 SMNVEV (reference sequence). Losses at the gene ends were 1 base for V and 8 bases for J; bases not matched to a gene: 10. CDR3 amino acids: CASSLFPGTSGPDEQFF. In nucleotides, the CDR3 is TGTGCCAGCAGTTTATTCCCCGGGACTAGCGGCCCGGATGAGCAGTTCTTC.

CDR3 coding DNA: TGCGCCAGCAGCCGGACACGGGCCCTCTCCTACGAGCAGTACTTC. As protein: CASSRTRALSYEQYF. The V and J genes are TRBV4-1 and TRBJ2-7; a weak D match, TRBD1 (5 bases). There are 15 residues in the CDR3. V was trimmed by 4 bases and J by 0 bases, leaving 13 bases between them. Looked up from germline, CDR1 is MGHRA and CDR2 is YSYEKL.